This TCR beta chain was profiled in a study of monozygotic twins with inflammatory bowel disease. Study-level points and caveats: Among IBD patients, TCRbeta diversity (inverse Simpson) was lower than in healthy co-twins.

Making each TCR library took approximately 3,700 ng of total RNA. Through template switching, UMIs that included a 6-nucleotide sample barcode were added. TCRdb re-analyzed the 5' RACE reads; it lists each CDR3 protein once, without DNA. This sample's table reports some 210,000 distinct CDR3 sequences. The CDR3 runs 16 residues. Germline CDR1 reads LGHNA; CDR2 reads YNFKEQ. Remarks on this clonotype: Its target is unknown.

Sample: blood. This chain links TRBV4-2 with TRBJ1-1; the D gene TCRdb calls, TRBD1, cannot be checked with no DNA. This receptor was obtained from a human donor with ulcerative colitis or Crohn's disease, or a healthy co-twin of an affected twin (not recorded which). The CDR3 region is CASSQDDRVSNTEAFF.